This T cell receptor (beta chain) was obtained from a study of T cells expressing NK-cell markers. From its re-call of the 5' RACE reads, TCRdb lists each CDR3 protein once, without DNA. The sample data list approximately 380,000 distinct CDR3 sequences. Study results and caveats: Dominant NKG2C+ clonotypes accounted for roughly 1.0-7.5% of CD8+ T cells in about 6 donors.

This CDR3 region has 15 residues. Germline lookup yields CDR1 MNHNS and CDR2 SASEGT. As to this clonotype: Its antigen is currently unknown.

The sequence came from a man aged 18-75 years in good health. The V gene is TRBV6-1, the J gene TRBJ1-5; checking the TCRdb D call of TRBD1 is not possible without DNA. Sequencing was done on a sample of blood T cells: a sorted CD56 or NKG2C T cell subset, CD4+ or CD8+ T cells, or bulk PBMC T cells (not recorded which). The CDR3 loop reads CASSVGTGSNQPQHF.